This TCR beta chain was documented in a study of graft-versus-host responses after intestinal transplantation. Generated by immunoSEQ multiplex PCR, the TCRdb table keeps only in-frame clones and is missing some. The table includes 12,000 to 15,000 clones, around a third detected once. There are 17 residues in the CDR3. Germline lookup yields CDR1 SGHRS and CDR2 YFSETQ. The trim removed 4 bases at V and 7 bases at J, leaving 15 bases unmatched. Study conclusions and caveats: The highest levels of circulating GvH clones went along with early declines in HvG clones after transplant. Among recipient marrow samples, GvH clones were found; some appeared first in ileum or blood.

Proliferating CFSE-low CD3+CD4+ and CD3+CD8+ responders were sorted after the reaction. This material consisted of alloreactive CD4+ T cells from a mixed lymphocyte reaction culture, taken before intestinal transplant. The subset is: CFSE-low proliferating T cells sorted from roughly six-day pre-transplant mixed lymphocyte reaction (GvH or HvG direction). This sequence joins TRBV5-1 and TRBJ2-2; 8 bases are shared with TRBD2. The TCR sequence derives from a human patient who received an intestinal transplant. The CDR3 here is CASSRLVAGGSVGELFF. Written as DNA, the CDR3 is TGCGCCAGCAGCCGCCTAGTCGCGGGAGGAAGTGTCGGGGAGCTGTTTTTT. The full variable domain, completed using reference TRBV5-1 and TRBJ2-2, is KAGVTQTPRYLIKTRGQQVTLSCSPISGHRSVSWYQQTPGQGLQFLFEYFSETQRNKGNFPGRFSGRQFSNSRSEMNVSTLELGDSALYLCASSRLVAGGSVGELFFGEGSRLTVL.